These 29 T cell receptor beta chains originate from one sample sequenced in a study of response to subunit inactivated influenza vaccine. TCRdb processed the RT-PCR reads anew with MiXCR; each CDR3 protein has one entry. The table records roughly 760,000 distinct CDR3 sequences, about 20% of them present only once. This material consisted of PBMCs from blood, taken more than 4 days after vaccination. These receptors were collected from a man over 45 who received an inactivated influenza vaccine.

This clonotype came up a few times. V is TRBV6-2 or TRBV6-3 and J is TRBJ2-4; 11 nucleotides line up with TRBD2. V shed 5 bases and J 0 bases; nucleotides not matched to a gene: 9. Per the germline V gene, CDR1 is MNHEY and CDR2 is SVGEGT. The CDR3 length is 18 residues. The CDR3 nucleotides read TGTGCCAGCAGTCCGACTAGCGGGATGTTCCTAGCCAAAAACATTCAGTACTTC. This translates into CASSPTSGMFLAKNIQYF.

The V call is TRBV5-1, the J call TRBJ2-3; D unresolved. Trimming pared 5 bases from V and 2 bases from J, leaving 9 bases between. This CDR3 is built from 13 residues. The germline V gene encodes CDR1 SGHRS and CDR2 YFSETQ. The CDR3, as DNA: TGCGCCAGCAGGGTCAGCCCCACAGATACGCAGTATTTT. Translation gives CASRVSPTDTQYF. Supplemented by reference TRBV5-1 and TRBJ2-3, the full variable domain reads KAGVTQTPRYLIKTRGQQVTLSCSPISGHRSVSWYQQTPGQGLQFLFEYFSETQRNKGNFPGRFSGRQFSNSRSEMNVSTLELGDSALYLCASRVSPTDTQYFGPGTRLTVL.

The chain uses TRBV6-1 and TRBJ2-7; maybe TRBD2 (6 bases). The V and J ends lost 2 bases and 1 base respectively, with 9 bases between them. This CDR3 contains 14 residues. Looked up from germline, CDR1 is MNHNS and CDR2 is SASEGT. CDR3 protein: CASSEYGGSYEQYF. The CDR3 DNA sequence: TGTGCCAGCAGTGAATATGGAGGGTCCTACGAGCAGTACTTC.

This clonotype came up many times. The rearrangement links TRBV27 to TRBJ1-1; 7 bases map to TRBD1. V shed 5 bases and J 0 bases; nucleotides not matched to a gene: 6. CDR3 length: 15 residues. CDR1 is MNHEY, CDR2 SMNVEV, per germline (reference sequence). In DNA, the CDR3 is TGTGCCAGCAGTCCGCTGACAGGGATGAACACTGAAGCTTTCTTT. As protein: CASSPLTGMNTEAFF.

A few counts support this clonotype. The chain joins TRBV24-1 to TRBJ2-3; perhaps TRBD1 as D (5 bases). Per germline, CDR1 KGHDR and CDR2 SFDVKD. V was clipped by 4 bases and J by 4 bases, with 14 bases between them. The CDR3 loop spans 15 amino acids. The CDR3 sequence: CATSDRTKVPDTQYF. The CDR3 DNA reads TGTGCCACCAGTGACCGGACAAAGGTTCCAGATACGCAGTATTTT.

This sequence joins TRBV7-9 and TRBJ2-2; D ambiguous. This CDR3 has 15 residues. Germline V gene lookup returns CDR1 SEHNR and CDR2 FQNEAQ (reference sequence). Between the trimmed V and J ends, which lost 0 bases and 7 bases, there was a span of 12 bases. The CDR3 protein is CASSLAGTSGGELFF. Written as DNA, the CDR3 is TGTGCCAGCAGCTTAGCCGGAACCTCGGGCGGGGAGCTGTTTTTT.

The V call is TRBV14, the J call TRBJ2-1, with D uncertain. The CDR3 has 12 residues. Trimming shortened V by 4 bases and J by 7 bases, and 8 bases separated the two germline ends. CDR1 and CDR2 (germline): SGHDN, FVKESK. CDR3: CASSRFRNEQFF. The CDR3 DNA follows: TGTGCCAGCAGCCGTTTTCGGAATGAGCAGTTCTTC.

This clonotype turned up a few times. The V and J genes are TRBV20-1 and TRBJ1-1, with a weak D call TRBD1 (5 bases). CDR3 length: 13 residues. Germline V gene data show CDR1 as DFQATT and CDR2 as SNEGSKA (reference sequence). The CDR3 nucleotides read TGCAGCAGACAGCGCTCGGGAAGCACTGAAGCTTTCTTT. Amino acid sequence: CSRQRSGSTEAFF.

The V and J genes are TRBV4-3 and TRBJ2-1; 10 bases are a match to TRBD1. The CDR3 runs to 21 residues. CDR1 and CDR2 (germline): LGHNA, YSLEER. With V trimmed by 1 base and J by 4 bases, 19 bases remained unmatched. CDR3: CASSQGFGTGEQGVRYNEQFF. Written as DNA, the CDR3 is TGCGCCAGCAGCCAAGGTTTTGGGACAGGGGAACAGGGAGTACGGTACAATGAGCAGTTCTTC.

This clonotype was counted a few times. The genes are TRBV7-9 and TRBJ2-2; D might be TRBD1 or TRBD2, each matching 5 bases. Germline-derived CDR1 and CDR2 are SEHNR and FQNEAQ (reference sequence). Deletions cut 6 bases from V and 0 bases from J, with 14 bases between. The CDR3 sequence is 16 residues long. Here the CDR3 DNA reads TGTGCCAGCAGGGCCTCAGGGACCGCGAACACCGGGGAGCTGTTTTTT. Translation gives CASRASGTANTGELFF.

This clonotype was seen only a few times. V is TRBV6-5 and J is TRBJ2-4; 7 bases agree with TRBD2. The junction had 4 bases not matched to a gene; V was cut back by 2 bases and J by 3 bases. Germline CDR1 is MNHEY and CDR2 is SVGAGI. This CDR3 has 15 amino acids. The CDR3 region is CASSYGGEGKNIQYF. CDR3 bases: TGTGCCAGCAGTTACGGGGGGGAAGGCAAAAACATTCAGTACTTC.

This rearrangement joins TRBV27 to TRBJ2-1; 7 bases fit TRBD2. The V gene's germline CDR1 is MNHEY and CDR2 SMNVEV (reference sequence). The CDR3 loop spans 15 amino acids. Losses at the gene ends were 6 bases for V and 4 bases for J; bases not matched to a gene: 9. The DNA of the CDR3 is TGTGCCAGCAGCCACGGACTAGGGGCTTACAATGAGCAGTTCTTC. Amino acids: CASSHGLGAYNEQFF.

This clonotype came up many times. The rearrangement joins TRBV12-3 or TRBV12-4 to TRBJ2-2; D is perhaps TRBD2 (5 bases). The CDR3 contains 11 residues. V was clipped by 10 bases and J by 5 bases, with 8 bases between them. For the CDR3, the DNA is TGTGCCATTAGGACTACCGGGGAGCTGTTTTTT. This translates into CAIRTTGELFF.

This clonotype was observed a few times. The CDR3 reads CSAGASGFFTKNIQYF. The CDR3, as DNA: TGCAGTGCTGGTGCTTCCGGTTTTTTTACCAAAAACATTCAGTACTTC. The rearrangement uses TRBV20-1 and TRBJ2-4; no clear D gene. V lost 5 bases and J lost 2, with 19 bases in between. The CDR3 length is 16 residues. CDR1 DFQATT and CDR2 SNEGSKA come from the germline V gene (reference sequence).

There are a few counts of this clonotype. The chain combines TRBV5-1 with TRBJ2-7; 9 positions match TRBD2. J gave up 4 bases and V 0 bases, and 2 bases lay outside the gene matches. The germline gives CDR1 SGHRS, CDR2 YFSETQ. The CDR3 spans 14 residues. CDR3 coding DNA: TGCGCCAGCAGCTTGGTAGCGGGAGAGTACGAGCAGTACTTC. Translation: CASSLVAGEYEQYF.

This clonotype occurred a few times. The rearrangement links TRBV10-3 to TRBJ2-3, with TRBD2 identical over 11 bases. J was trimmed by 3 bases and V by 4 bases; bases with no gene match: 6. Germline V gene sequence: CDR1 ENHRY, CDR2 SYGVKD. The CDR3 contains 16 residues. For the CDR3, the DNA is TGTGCCATCAGTGCCAGGACTAGCGGGTTGACAGATACGCAGTATTTT. Residues: CAISARTSGLTDTQYF.

This clonotype was counted ten times or more. This chain links TRBV12-3 or TRBV12-4 with TRBJ2-4, with D tentatively TRBD2 (5 bases). Trimming left V 3 bases short and J 0 bases short, with 6 bases between. The CDR3 covers 14 residues. CDR3 loop: CASSLRVAKNIQYF. The CDR3 coding sequence is TGTGCCAGCAGTTTGCGGGTAGCCAAAAACATTCAGTACTTC.

This clonotype has only a few counts. The CDR3, as DNA: TGCGCCAGCAGCGGACTGATAAGCTCCTACAATGAGCAGTTCTTC. Amino acids: CASSGLISSYNEQFF. The chain employs TRBV5-1 and TRBJ2-1; a weak D match, TRBD2 (5 bases). Between the trimmed V and J ends, which lost 4 bases and 0 bases, there was a span of 11 bases. Germline V gene data show CDR1 as SGHRS and CDR2 as YFSETQ. The CDR3 extends over 15 amino acids.

This sequence joins TRBV11-2 and TRBJ2-7, with 13 nucleotides matching TRBD2. With V trimmed by 5 bases and J by 5 bases, 21 bases remained unmatched. Germline CDR1 SGHAT, CDR2 FQNNGV. This CDR3 is built from 20 residues. For the CDR3, the DNA is TGTGCCAGCAGCCTCGCCCCCGGGACTAGCGGGGTTACCATAGGCCACGAGCAGTACTTC. It is translated as CASSLAPGTSGVTIGHEQYF. Based on the CDR3 plus reference TRBV11-2 and TRBJ2-7, the full variable domain is EAGVAQSPRYKIIEKRQSVAFWCNPISGHATLYWYQQILGQGPKLLIQFQNNGVVDDSQLPKDRFSAERLKGVDSTLKIQPAKLEDSAVYLCASSLAPGTSGVTIGHEQYFGPGTRLTVT.

This clonotype showed up just a few times. The chain links TRBV6-2 or TRBV6-3 to TRBJ2-1; 11 nucleotides line up with TRBD2. Germline values: CDR1 MNHEY, CDR2 SVGEGT. The V gene end was trimmed by 6 bases and the J gene end by 4 bases; junction bases not matched to a gene: 8. This CDR3 has 16 amino acids. The CDR3 here is CASRGEGLADYNEQFF. CDR3 nucleotide sequence: TGTGCCAGCAGGGGGGAGGGACTAGCGGATTACAATGAGCAGTTCTTC.

The chain links TRBV7-8 to TRBJ1-4; 9 nucleotides agree with TRBD1. Unmatched junction bases numbered 9, after V lost 6 bases and J lost 7 bases. The CDR3 sequence is 15 residues long. Germline CDR1 is SGHVS and CDR2 is FQNEAQ. This CDR3 is CASSPFGTGLEKLFF. The CDR3 bases are TGTGCCAGCAGTCCCTTCGGGACAGGGCTTGAAAAACTGTTTTTT.

The V and J genes are TRBV27 and TRBJ2-3; 11 positions agree with TRBD2. The length of the CDR3 is 17 residues. Unmatched junction bases numbered 14, after V lost 8 bases and J lost 4 bases. Per the germline V gene, CDR1 is MNHEY and CDR2 is SMNVEV (reference sequence). The CDR3 sequence is CASRLRSLAGGPDTQYF. The CDR3 nucleotides are TGTGCCAGCCGCCTTCGGTCCCTAGCGGGGGGTCCAGATACGCAGTATTTT.

About this clonotype: A read error may produce the germline difference seen at one junction end. This chain uses TRBV20-1 with TRBJ1-1, with 7 bases aligning to TRBD1. Germline CDR1 DFQATT, CDR2 SNEGSKA (reference sequence). The CDR3 has 13 amino acids. CDR3: CSARLSLRDSCYF. CDR3 nucleotide sequence: TGCAGTGCTAGATTAAGCCTGAGGGACAGCTGTTACTTT.

J is TRBJ1-2 and V is TRBV12-3 or TRBV12-4, with unresolved D. The CDR3 is made up of 12 amino acids. V dropped 5 bases and J dropped 4 bases, with 8 bases sitting between them. In DNA form, the CDR3 reads TGTGCCAGCAGTAGCACCCCCTATGGCTACACCTTC. It translates to CASSSTPYGYTF.

The chain has TRBV15 and TRBJ2-7; the match to TRBD2 covers 8 bases. The germline CDR1 and CDR2 sequences are LNHNV and YYDKDF (reference sequence). Losses at the gene ends were 1 base for V and 4 bases for J; bases not matched to a gene: 6. This CDR3 comprises 15 residues. For the CDR3, the DNA is TGTGCCACCAGCAGAGCACTAGCGGACGTTTACGAGCAGTACTTC. Protein sequence: CATSRALADVYEQYF.

This rearrangement joins TRBV29-1 to TRBJ2-7, with D perhaps matching TRBD1 (6 bases). Germline loops: CDR1 SQVTM, CDR2 ANQGSEA. V gave up 7 bases and J gave up 4 bases, with 14 bases separating them. This CDR3 comprises 12 residues. Here the CDR3 reads CSAWDRGYEQYF. The CDR3 DNA sequence: TGCAGCGCATGGGATAGGGGGTACGAGCAGTACTTC.

This clonotype was recorded at least ten times. The CDR3 DNA follows: TGTGCCAGCAGCCCCGGACAGGGTGGAGGCTACACCTTC. The encoded protein is CASSPGQGGGYTF. The rearrangement uses TRBV9 and TRBJ1-2, with 8 bases lining up with TRBD1. CDR3 length: 13 amino acids. The V segment lost 4 bases and the J segment 8 bases; nucleotides outside the gene matches: 7. The germline CDR1 and CDR2 sequences are SGDLS and YYNGEE.

The rearrangement uses TRBV7-9 and TRBJ1-2, with D possibly matching TRBD1 (5 bases). Germline CDR1 SEHNR, CDR2 FQNEAQ (reference sequence). Deletions cut 5 bases from V and 5 bases from J, with 21 bases between. The CDR3 is 16 amino acids. CDR3 in DNA: TGTGCCAGCAGCCGGGCGACCGGGACGGGCACTTATGGCTACACCTTC. Its translation is CASSRATGTGTYGYTF.

Only a few counts were recorded for this clonotype. The chain couples TRBV6-1 to TRBJ2-7, with D possibly TRBD1 on 5 matching bases. The CDR3 contains 14 residues. V lost 8 bases to trimming and J lost 2 bases, with 16 bases between them. Germline CDR1 reads MNHNS; CDR2 reads SASEGT. The CDR3 sequence: CASADSSLTYEQYF. The CDR3 DNA follows: TGTGCCAGCGCCGACAGTTCCCTCACCTACGAGCAGTACTTC.